The clone carrying this T cell receptor beta chain is classed as medium-sized (0.01 to 0.1%). The antigen is undetermined. The TCR cDNA carried a universal primer site and UMIs from 5'RACE template switching. TCRdb reprocessed the 5' RACE reads with MiXCR, giving one entry per CDR3 protein. The top ten clones hold roughly 2.3% of a sample with about 69,000 distinct CDR3 sequences, 5.9% of them seen once. The source of the sample is a study of T cells after yellow fever vaccination. Whole-study results and caveats: Few clonotypes appeared in both CD4 and CD8 compartments. Most primary-vaccination clones recurred post-booster (more than 95% CD4, over 70% CD8).

This CDR3 has 15 amino acids. The V gene end was trimmed by 5 bases and the J gene end by 2 bases; junction bases not matched to a gene: 6. The rearrangement links TRBV12-3 or TRBV12-4 to TRBJ2-1, with 7 bases that match TRBD2. This material consisted of CD4+ T cells sorted from PBMCs, taken roughly 14 days after the first yellow fever vaccination. The TCR originated in a man aged 18-30 years who received the YFV17D yellow fever vaccine. Here the CDR3 reads CASSRAGRAYNEQFF. The CDR3 DNA reads as TGTGCCAGCAGTAGGGCAGGGAGGGCCTACAATGAGCAGTTCTTC.